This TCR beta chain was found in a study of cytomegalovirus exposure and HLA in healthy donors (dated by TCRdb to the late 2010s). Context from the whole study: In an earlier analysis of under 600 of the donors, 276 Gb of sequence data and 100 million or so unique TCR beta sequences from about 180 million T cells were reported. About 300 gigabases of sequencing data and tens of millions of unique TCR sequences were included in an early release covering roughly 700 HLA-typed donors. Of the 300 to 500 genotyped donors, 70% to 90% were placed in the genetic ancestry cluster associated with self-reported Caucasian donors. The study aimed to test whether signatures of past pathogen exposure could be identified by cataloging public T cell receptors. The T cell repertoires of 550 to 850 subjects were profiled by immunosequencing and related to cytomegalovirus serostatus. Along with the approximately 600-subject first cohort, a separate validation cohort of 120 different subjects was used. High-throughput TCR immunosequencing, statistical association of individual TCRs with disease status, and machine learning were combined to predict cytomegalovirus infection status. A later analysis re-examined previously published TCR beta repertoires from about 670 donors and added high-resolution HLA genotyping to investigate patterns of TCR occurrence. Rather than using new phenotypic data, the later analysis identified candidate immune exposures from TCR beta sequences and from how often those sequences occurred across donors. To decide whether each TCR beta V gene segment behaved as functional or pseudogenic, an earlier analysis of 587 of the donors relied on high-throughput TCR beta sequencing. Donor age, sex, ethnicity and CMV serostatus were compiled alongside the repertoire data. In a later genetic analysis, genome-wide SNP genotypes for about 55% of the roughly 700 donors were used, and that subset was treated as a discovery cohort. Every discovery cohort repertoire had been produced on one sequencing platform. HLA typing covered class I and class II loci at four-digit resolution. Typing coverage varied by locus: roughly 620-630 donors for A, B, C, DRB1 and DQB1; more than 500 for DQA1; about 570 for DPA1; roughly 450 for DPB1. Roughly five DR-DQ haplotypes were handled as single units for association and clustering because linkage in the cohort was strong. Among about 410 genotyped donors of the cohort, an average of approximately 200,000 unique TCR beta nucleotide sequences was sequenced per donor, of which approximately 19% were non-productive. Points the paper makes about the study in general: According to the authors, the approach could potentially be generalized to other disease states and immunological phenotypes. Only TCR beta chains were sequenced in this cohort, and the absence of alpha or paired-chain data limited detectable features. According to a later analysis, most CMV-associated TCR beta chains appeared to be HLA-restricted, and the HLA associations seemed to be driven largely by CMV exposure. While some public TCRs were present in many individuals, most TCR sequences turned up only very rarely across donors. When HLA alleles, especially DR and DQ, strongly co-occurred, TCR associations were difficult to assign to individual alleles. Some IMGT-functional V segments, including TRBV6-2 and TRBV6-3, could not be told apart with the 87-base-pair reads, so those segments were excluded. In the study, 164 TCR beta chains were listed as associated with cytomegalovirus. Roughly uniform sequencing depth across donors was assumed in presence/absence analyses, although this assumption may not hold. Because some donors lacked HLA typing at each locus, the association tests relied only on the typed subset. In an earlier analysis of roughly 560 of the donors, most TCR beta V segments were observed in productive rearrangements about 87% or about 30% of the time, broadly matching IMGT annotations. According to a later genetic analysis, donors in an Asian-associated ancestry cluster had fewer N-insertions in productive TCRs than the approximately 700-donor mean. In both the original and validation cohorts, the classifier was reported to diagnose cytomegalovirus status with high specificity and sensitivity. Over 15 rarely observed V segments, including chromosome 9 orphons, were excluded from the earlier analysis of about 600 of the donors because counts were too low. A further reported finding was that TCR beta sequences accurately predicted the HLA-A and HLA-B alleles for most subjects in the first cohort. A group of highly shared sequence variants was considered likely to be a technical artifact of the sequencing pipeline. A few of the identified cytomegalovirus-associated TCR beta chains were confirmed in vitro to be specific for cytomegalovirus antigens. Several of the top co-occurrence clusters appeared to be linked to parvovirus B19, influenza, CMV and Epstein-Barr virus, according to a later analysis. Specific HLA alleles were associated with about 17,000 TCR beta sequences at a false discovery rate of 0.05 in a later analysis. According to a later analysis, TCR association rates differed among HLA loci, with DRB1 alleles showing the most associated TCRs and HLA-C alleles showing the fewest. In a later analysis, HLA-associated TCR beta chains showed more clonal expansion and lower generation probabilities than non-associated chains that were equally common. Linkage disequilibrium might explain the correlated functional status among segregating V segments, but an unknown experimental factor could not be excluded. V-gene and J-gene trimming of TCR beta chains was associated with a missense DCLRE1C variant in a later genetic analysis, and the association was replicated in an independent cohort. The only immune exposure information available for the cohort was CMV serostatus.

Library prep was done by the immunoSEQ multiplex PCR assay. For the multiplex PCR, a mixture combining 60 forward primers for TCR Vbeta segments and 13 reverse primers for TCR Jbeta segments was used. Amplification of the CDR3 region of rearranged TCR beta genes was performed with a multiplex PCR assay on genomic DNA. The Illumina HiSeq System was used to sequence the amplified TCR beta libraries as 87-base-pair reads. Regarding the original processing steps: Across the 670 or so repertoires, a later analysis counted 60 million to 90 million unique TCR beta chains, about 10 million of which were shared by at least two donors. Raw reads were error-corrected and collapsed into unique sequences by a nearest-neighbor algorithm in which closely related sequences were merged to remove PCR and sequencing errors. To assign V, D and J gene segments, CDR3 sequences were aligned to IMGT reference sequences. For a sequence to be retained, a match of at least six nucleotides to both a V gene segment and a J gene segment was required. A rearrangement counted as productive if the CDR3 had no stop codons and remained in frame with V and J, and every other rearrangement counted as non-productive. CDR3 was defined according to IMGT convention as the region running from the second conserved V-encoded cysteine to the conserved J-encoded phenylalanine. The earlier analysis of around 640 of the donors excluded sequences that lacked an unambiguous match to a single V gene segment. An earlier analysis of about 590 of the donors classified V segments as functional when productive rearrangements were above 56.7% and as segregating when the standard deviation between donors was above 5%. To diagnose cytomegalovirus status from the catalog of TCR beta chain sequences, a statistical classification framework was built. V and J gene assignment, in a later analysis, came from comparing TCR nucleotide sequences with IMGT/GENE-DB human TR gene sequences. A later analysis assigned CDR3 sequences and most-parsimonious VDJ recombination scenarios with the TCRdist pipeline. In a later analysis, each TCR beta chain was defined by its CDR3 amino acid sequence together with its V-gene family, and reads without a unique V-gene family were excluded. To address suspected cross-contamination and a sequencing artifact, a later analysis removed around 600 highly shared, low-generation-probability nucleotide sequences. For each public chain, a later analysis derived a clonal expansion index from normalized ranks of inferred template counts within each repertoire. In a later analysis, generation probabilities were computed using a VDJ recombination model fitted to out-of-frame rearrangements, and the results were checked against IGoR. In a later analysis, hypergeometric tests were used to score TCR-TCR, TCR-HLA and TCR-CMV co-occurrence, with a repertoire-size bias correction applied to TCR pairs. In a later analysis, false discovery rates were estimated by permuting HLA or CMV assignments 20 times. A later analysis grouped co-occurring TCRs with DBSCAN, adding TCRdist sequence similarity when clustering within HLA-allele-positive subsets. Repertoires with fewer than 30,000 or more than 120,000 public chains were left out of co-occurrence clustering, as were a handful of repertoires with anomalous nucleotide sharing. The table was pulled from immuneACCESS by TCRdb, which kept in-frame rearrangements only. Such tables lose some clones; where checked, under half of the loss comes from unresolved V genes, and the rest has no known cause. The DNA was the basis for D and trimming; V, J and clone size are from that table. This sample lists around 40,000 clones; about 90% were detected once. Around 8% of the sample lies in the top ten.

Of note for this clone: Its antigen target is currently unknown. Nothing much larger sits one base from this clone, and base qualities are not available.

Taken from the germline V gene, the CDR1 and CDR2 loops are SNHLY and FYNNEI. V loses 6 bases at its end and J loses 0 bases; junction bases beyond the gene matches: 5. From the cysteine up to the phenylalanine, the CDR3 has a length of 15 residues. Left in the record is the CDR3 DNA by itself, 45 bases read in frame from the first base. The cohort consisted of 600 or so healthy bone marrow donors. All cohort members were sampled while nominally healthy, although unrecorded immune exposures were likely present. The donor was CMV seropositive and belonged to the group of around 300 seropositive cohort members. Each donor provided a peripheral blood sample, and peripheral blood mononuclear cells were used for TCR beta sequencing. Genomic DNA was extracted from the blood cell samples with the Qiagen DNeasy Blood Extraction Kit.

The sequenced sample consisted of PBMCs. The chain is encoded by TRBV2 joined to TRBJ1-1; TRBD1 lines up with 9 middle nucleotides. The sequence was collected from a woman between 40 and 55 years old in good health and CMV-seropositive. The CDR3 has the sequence CASRPGQGMNTEAFF. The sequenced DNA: TGTGCCAGCAGACCTGGACAGGGGATGAACACTGAAGCTTTCTTT.